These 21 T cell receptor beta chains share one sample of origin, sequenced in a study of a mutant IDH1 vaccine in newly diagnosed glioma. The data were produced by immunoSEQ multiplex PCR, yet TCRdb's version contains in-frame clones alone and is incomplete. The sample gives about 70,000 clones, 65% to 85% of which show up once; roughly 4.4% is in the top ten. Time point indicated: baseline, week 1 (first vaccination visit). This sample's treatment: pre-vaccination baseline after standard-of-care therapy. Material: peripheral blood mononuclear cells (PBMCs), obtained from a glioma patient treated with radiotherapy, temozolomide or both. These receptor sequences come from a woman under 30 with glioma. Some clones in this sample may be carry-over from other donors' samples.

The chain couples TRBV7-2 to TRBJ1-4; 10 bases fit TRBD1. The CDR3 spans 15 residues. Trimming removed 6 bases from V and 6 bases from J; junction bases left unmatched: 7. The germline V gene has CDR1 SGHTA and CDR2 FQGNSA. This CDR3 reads CASRLPGTGDEKLFF. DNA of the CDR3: TGTGCCAGCAGGCTTCCCGGGACAGGGGATGAAAAACTGTTTTTT.

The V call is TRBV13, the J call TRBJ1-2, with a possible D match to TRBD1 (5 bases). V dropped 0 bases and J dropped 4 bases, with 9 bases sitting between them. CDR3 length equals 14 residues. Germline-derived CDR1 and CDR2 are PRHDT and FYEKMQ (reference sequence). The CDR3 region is CASSLGQGIYGYTF. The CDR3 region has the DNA TGTGCCAGCAGCTTAGGGCAGGGAATCTATGGCTACACCTTC.

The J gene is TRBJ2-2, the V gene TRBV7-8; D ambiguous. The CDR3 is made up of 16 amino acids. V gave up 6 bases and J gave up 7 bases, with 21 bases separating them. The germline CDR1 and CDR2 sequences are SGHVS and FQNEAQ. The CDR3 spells CASRGRHPERVGELFF. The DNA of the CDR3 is TGTGCCAGCAGGGGTCGGCACCCAGAGCGTGTCGGGGAGCTGTTTTTT.

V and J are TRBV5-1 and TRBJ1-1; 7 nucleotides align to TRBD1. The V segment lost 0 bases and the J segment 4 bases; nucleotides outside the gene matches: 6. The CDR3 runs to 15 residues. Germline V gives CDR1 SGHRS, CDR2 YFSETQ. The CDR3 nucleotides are TGCGCCAGCAGCTTGGCTCAGGCAGGGGGCACTGAAGCTTTCTTT. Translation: CASSLAQAGGTEAFF.

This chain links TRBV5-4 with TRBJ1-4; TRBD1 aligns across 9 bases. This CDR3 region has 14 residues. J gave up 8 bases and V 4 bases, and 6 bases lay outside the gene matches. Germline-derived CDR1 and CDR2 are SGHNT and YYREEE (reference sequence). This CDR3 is CASSRTGEGEKLFF. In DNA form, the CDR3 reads TGTGCCAGCAGCAGGACAGGGGAAGGCGAAAAACTGTTTTTT.

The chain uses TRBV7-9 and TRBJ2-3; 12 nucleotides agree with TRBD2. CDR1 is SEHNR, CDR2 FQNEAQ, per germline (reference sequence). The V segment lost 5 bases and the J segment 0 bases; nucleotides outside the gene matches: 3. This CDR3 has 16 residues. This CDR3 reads CASSTLAGGSTDTQYF. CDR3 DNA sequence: TGTGCCAGCAGCACACTAGCGGGGGGTAGCACAGATACGCAGTATTTT.

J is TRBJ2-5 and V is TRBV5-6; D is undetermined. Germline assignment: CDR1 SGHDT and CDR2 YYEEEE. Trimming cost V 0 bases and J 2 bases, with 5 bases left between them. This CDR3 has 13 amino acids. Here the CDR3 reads CASSLGGQETQYF. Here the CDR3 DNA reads TGTGCCAGCAGCTTGGGGGGACAAGAGACCCAGTACTTC. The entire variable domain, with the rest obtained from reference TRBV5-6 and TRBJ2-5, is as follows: DAGVTQSPTHLIKTRGQQVTLRCSPKSGHDTVSWYQQALGQGPQFIFQYYEEEERQRGNFPDRFSGHQFPNYSSELNVNALLLGDSALYLCASSLGGQETQYFGPGTRLLVL.

The CDR3 DNA sequence: TGCAGCGTTGACGTCTACAATGAGCAGTTCTTC. Translation: CSVDVYNEQFF. This chain connects TRBV29-1 to TRBJ2-1, with no clear D. V shed 3 bases and J shed 3 bases, with 3 bases lying between them. The CDR3 has 11 residues. Germline CDR1 SQVTM, CDR2 ANQGSEA.

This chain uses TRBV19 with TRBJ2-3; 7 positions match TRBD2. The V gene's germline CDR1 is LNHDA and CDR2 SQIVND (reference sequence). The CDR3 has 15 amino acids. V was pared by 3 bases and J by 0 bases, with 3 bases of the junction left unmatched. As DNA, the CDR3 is TGTGCCAGTAGTATTCTAGCGGCAAGCACAGATACGCAGTATTTT. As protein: CASSILAASTDTQYF.

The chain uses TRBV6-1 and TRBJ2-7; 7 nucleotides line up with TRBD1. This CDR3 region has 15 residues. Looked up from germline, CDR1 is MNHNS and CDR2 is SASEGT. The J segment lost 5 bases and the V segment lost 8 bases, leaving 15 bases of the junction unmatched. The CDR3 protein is CASFPHDRAVDEQYF. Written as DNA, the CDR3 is TGTGCCAGCTTTCCCCATGACAGGGCGGTAGACGAGCAGTACTTC.

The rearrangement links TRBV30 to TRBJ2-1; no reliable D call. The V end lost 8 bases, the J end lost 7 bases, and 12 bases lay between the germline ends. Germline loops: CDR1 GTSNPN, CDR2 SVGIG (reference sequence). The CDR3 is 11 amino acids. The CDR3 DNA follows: TGTGCCGGGTCGTGGGCGAATGAGCAGTTCTTC. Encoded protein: CAGSWANEQFF.

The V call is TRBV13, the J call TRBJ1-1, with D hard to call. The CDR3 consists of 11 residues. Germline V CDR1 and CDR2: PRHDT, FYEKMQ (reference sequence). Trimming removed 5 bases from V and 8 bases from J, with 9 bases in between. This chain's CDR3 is CASSVRREAFF. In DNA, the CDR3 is TGTGCCAGCAGCGTCAGGAGAGAAGCTTTCTTT.

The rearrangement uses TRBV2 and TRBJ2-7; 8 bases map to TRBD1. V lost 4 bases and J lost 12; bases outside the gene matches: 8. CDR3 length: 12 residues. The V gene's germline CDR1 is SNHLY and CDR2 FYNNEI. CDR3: CASSGLQGGAYF. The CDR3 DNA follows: TGTGCCAGCAGTGGGTTACAGGGGGGTGCGTACTTC.

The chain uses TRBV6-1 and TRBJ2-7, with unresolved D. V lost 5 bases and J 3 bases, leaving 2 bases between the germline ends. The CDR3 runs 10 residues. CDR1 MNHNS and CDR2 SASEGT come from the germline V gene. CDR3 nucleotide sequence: TGTGCCAGCAGTAACTACGAGCAGTACTTC. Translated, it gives CASSNYEQYF.

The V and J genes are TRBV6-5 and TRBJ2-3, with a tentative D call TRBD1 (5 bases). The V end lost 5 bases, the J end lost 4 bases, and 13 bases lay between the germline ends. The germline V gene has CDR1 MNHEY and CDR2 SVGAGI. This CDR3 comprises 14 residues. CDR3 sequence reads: CASSPGLGSDTQYF. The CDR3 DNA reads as TGTGCCAGCAGTCCAGGGTTGGGGTCAGATACGCAGTATTTT.

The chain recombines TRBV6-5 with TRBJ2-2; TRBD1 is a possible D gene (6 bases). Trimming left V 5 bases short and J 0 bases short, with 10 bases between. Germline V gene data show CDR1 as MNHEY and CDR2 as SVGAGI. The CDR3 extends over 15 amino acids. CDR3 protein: CASSRQATNTGELFF. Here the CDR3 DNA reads TGTGCCAGCAGTAGACAGGCTACGAACACCGGGGAGCTGTTTTTT.

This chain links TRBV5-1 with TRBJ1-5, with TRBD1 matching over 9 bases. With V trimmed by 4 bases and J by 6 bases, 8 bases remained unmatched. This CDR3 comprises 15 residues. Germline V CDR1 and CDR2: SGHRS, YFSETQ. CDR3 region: CASSQTGGEGQPQHF. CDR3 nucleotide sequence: TGCGCCAGCAGCCAAACAGGGGGCGAGGGTCAGCCCCAGCATTTT.

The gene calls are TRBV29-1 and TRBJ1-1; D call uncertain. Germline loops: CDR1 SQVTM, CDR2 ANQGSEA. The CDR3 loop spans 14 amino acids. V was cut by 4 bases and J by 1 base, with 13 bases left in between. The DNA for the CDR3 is TGCAGCGTTGGGGCACAGCATTCGAACACTGAAGCTTTCTTT. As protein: CSVGAQHSNTEAFF.

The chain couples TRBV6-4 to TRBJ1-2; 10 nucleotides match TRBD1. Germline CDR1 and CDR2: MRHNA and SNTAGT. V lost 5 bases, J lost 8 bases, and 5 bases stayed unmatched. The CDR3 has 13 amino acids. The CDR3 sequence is CASSHGQGDGYTF. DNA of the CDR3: TGTGCCAGCAGTCACGGACAGGGGGACGGCTACACCTTC.

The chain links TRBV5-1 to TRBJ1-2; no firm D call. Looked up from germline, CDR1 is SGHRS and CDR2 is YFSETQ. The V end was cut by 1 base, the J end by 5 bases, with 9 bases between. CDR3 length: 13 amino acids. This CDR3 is CASSLWAAYGYTF. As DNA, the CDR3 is TGCGCCAGCAGCTTGTGGGCAGCATATGGCTACACCTTC.

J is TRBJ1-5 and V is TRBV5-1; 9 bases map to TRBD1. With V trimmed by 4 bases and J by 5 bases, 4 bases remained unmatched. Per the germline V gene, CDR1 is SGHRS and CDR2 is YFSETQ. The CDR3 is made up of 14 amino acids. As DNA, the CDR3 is TGCGCCAGCAGCGTGGGACAGGGCGATCAGCCCCAGCATTTT. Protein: CASSVGQGDQPQHF.